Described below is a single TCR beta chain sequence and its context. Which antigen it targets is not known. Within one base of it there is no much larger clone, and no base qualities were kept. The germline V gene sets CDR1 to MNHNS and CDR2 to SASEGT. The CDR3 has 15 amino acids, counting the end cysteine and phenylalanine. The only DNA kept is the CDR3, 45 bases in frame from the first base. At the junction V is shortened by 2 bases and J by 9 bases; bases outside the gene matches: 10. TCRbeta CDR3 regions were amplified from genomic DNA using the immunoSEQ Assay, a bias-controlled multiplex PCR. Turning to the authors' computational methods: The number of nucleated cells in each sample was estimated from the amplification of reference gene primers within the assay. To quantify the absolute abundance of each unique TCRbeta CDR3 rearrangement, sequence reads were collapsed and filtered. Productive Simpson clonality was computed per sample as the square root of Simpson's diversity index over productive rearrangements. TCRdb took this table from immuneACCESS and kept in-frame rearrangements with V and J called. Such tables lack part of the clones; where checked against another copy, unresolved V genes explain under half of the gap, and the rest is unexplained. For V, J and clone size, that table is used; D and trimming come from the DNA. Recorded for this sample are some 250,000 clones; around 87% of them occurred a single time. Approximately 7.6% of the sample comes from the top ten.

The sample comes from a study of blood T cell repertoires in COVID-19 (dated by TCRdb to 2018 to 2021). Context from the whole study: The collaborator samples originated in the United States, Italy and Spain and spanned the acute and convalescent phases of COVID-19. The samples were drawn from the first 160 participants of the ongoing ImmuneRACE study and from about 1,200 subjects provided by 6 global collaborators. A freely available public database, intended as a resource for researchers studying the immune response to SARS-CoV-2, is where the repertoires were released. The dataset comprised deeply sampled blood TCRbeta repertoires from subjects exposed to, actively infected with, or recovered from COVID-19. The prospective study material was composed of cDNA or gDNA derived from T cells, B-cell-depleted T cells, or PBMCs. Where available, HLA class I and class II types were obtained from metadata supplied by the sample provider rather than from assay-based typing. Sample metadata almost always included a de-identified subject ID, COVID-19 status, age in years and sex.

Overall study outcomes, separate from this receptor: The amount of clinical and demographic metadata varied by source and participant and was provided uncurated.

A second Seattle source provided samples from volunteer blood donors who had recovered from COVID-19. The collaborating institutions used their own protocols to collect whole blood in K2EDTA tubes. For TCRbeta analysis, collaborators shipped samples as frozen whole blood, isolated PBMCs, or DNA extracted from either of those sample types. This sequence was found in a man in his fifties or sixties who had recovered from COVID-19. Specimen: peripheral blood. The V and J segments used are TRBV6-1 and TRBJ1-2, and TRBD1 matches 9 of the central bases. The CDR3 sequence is CASSETGTGRFRYTF. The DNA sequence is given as TGTGCCAGCAGTGAAACCGGGACAGGGAGGTTTCGCTACACCTTC.